The 25 T cell receptor beta chains listed next were all sequenced from one sample in a study of human CD8 memory T cell subsets (TCRdb year 2020). For sequencing, a NextSeq 550 was employed. A Human TCR Profiling Kit was used to prepare UMI-labeled 5' RACE TCRbeta libraries. The reads underwent TCRdb reprocessing, giving one record for each CDR3 protein sequence and no DNA. The sample's table covers 15,000 to 20,000 distinct CDR3 sequences. Around 5.4% of the sample rests with the top ten. The specimen was CD8+ stem-like memory T cells (TSCM and TCM) sorted from PBMCs. In the paper's terms, the cell subset or site label means: stem-like memory CD8 T cells (TSTEM), CCR7+ PD-1- TIGIT-. The receptor set was obtained from a human donor in good health.

The chain links TRBV4-3 to TRBJ2-1; TCRdb calls TRBD2, which cannot be checked without DNA. CDR3 size: 19 residues. Germline values: CDR1 LGHNA, CDR2 YSLEER. This CDR3 is CASSQDAGLAVSSYNEQFF.

This chain uses TRBV4-3 with TRBJ2-1; absent DNA, TCRdb's TRBD1 call cannot be checked. The CDR3 extends over 14 amino acids. Looked up from germline, CDR1 is LGHNA and CDR2 is YSLEER. The CDR3 here is CASSQGSGDNEQFF.

V and J are TRBV10-3 and TRBJ1-1; with no DNA, the TCRdb D assignment of TRBD1 cannot be verified. The germline V gene has CDR1 ENHRY and CDR2 SYGVKD. The CDR3 contains 12 residues. The CDR3 region is CAISYQGREAFF.

The J gene is TRBJ2-2, the V gene TRBV6-5; TCRdb's assignment of TRBD1 cannot be checked, as there is no DNA. Germline loops: CDR1 MNHEY, CDR2 SVGAGI. The CDR3 is 15 residues long. CDR3 amino acids: CASSPIGGYNGELFF.

This clonotype is identified as medium-sized from frequency. CDR3 residues: CSVDSQTILNYGYTF. The V call is TRBV29-1, the J call TRBJ1-2. Germline values: CDR1 SQVTM, CDR2 ANQGSEA. The CDR3 runs 15 residues.

This sequence joins TRBV6-5 and TRBJ2-1; TCRdb gives TRBD2 as the D gene, but with no DNA this cannot be confirmed. The CDR3 has 18 residues. Germline V gene data show CDR1 as MNHEY and CDR2 as SVGAGI. The CDR3: CASSYEGGRGSNYNEQFF.

This CDR3 reads CASSLVGLAGAQETQYF. This rearrangement joins TRBV11-2 to TRBJ2-5; absent DNA, TCRdb's TRBD2 call cannot be checked. The CDR3 has 17 amino acids. Germline-derived CDR1 and CDR2 are SGHAT and FQNNGV.

This chain connects TRBV7-9 to TRBJ2-5; with no DNA, the TCRdb D assignment of TRBD1 cannot be verified. The CDR3 runs 14 residues. The germline CDR1 and CDR2 sequences are SEHNR and FQNEAQ (reference sequence). The CDR3 loop reads CASSPRKDQETQYF.

The chain uses TRBV6-2 or TRBV6-3 and TRBJ2-7. Germline V gene data show CDR1 as MNHEY and CDR2 as SVGEGT. The CDR3 is 13 amino acids. CDR3: CASSLMVSYEQYF.

This chain links TRBV29-1 with TRBJ1-2. Germline V gene sequence: CDR1 SQVTM, CDR2 ANQGSEA. The CDR3 is made up of 15 amino acids. CDR3 sequence reads: CSVLKGSVSNYGYTF.

The chain has TRBV7-6 and TRBJ2-1. There are 16 residues in the CDR3. The germline V gene encodes CDR1 SGHVS and CDR2 FNYEAQ. CDR3 residues: CASSLVLRSSYNEQFF.

The rearrangement joins TRBV28 to TRBJ2-3; TCRdb lists TRBD2, though no DNA is available to test this call. The CDR3 consists of 22 residues. Germline V gene lookup returns CDR1 MDHEN and CDR2 SYDVKM. The CDR3 spells CASSFPVAGGSPQDDDTDTQYF.

The chain has TRBV5-6 and TRBJ2-2. Germline V gene lookup returns CDR1 SGHDT and CDR2 YYEEEE. This CDR3 is built from 11 residues. The CDR3 is CASSSTGELFF.

This clonotype is labeled medium-sized (0.01 to 0.1%) based on frequency. V gene TRBV10-3 combines with J gene TRBJ2-1. CDR3 size: 13 residues. The germline CDR1 and CDR2 sequences are ENHRY and SYGVKD. Here the CDR3 reads CAISESSENEQFF.

The CDR3 is CASSQIFQGRAYNEQFF. The rearrangement links TRBV4-3 to TRBJ2-1; the D call of TRBD2 rests on TCRdb alone, since no DNA is present to check it. CDR1 is LGHNA and CDR2 is YSLEER in the germline V gene. The CDR3 length is 17 residues.

This sequence joins TRBV28 and TRBJ1-5; TCRdb's D call of TRBD1 is untestable without DNA. The CDR3 is 17 amino acids. Germline CDR1 MDHEN, CDR2 SYDVKM. CDR3 sequence: CASSFSEGVVGNQPQHF.

The chain carries TRBV20-1 and TRBJ1-5. This CDR3 comprises 14 residues. Germline V CDR1 and CDR2: DFQATT, SNEGSKA (reference sequence). CDR3 loop: CSARGAHSNQPQHF.

The rearrangement uses TRBV10-2 and TRBJ1-1. CDR1 and CDR2 from the germline V gene are WSHSY and SAAADI. The CDR3 has 14 amino acids. CDR3 sequence reads: CASRSGGPNTEAFF.

The rearrangement joins TRBV4-1 to TRBJ1-2. Germline CDR1 MGHRA, CDR2 YSYEKL. The CDR3 is 15 amino acids. CDR3 region: CASSHSDPLFYGYTF.

This rearrangement joins TRBV3-1 to TRBJ2-4; as DNA is missing, the TRBD2 call by TCRdb cannot be tested. CDR3 size: 18 residues. Germline V gene data show CDR1 as LGHDT and CDR2 as YNNKEL (reference sequence). CDR3 in amino acids: CASSQGLAGGEAKNIQYF. Full variable domain (missing parts from reference TRBV3-1 and TRBJ2-4): DTAVSQTPKYLVTQMGNDKSIKCEQNLGHDTMYWYKQDSKKFLKIMFSYNNKELIINETVPNRFSPKSPDKAHLNLHINSLELGDSAVYFCASSQGLAGGEAKNIQYFGAGTRLSVL.

This clonotype is deemed medium-sized by its frequency. The chain couples TRBV11-2 to TRBJ1-1; with no DNA, the TCRdb D assignment of TRBD1 cannot be verified. The germline CDR1 and CDR2 sequences are SGHAT and FQNNGV. This CDR3 has 13 amino acids. The CDR3 spells CASSPGLGTEAFF.

The chain joins TRBV19 to TRBJ2-2. The germline gives CDR1 LNHDA, CDR2 SQIVND (reference sequence). CDR3 size: 13 residues. CDR3 loop: CASSEGNTGELFF.

The chain uses TRBV20-1 and TRBJ1-2. CDR1 and CDR2 (germline): DFQATT, SNEGSKA (reference sequence). This CDR3 is built from 16 residues. The CDR3 is CSALRREGPENYGYTF.

The chain joins TRBV20-1 to TRBJ2-1. This CDR3 has 15 amino acids. CDR1 is DFQATT and CDR2 is SNEGSKA in the germline V gene (reference sequence). This CDR3 reads CSARESDRSYNEQFF.

V is TRBV20-1 and J is TRBJ2-7; there is no DNA to check the TCRdb D call of TRBD1. Germline CDR1 DFQATT, CDR2 SNEGSKA (reference sequence). The length of the CDR3 is 12 residues. This CDR3 reads CSAPSGVYEQYF.